The present T cell receptor beta chain was sequenced within a study of cytomegalovirus exposure and HLA in healthy donors. V was trimmed by 4 bases and J by 0 bases, leaving 15 bases between them. The CDR3 covers 16 residues. The germline V gene encodes CDR1 SGHDN and CDR2 FVKESK. The PCR used 60 Vbeta and 13 Jbeta primers. The repertoire was sequenced with immunoSEQ multiplex PCR; TCRdb's copy has only in-frame clones and lacks some. The sample records some 190,000 clones, approximately 79% being singletons. The chain joins TRBV14 to TRBJ1-1, with D hard to call. The sequenced sample was PBMCs. The TCR was taken from a woman between 18 and 29 years old in good health and CMV-seronegative. CDR3 in amino acids: CASSRPPGFMNTEAFF. CDR3 nucleotide sequence: TGTGCCAGCAGCCGGCCTCCGGGATTCATGAACACTGAAGCTTTCTTT. Drawing the rest from reference TRBV14 and TRBJ1-1, the complete variable domain is EAGVTQFPSHSVIEKGQTVTLRCDPISGHDNLYWYRRVMGKEIKFLLHFVKESKQDESGMPNNRFLAERTGGTYSTLKVQPAELEDSGVYFCASSRPPGFMNTEAFFGQGTRLTVV.